This T cell receptor beta chain came from a study of memory CD4+ T cells and cytomegalovirus serostatus. Study-level findings and limits: Each of 60 to 80 CMV-associated TCRbeta sequences occurred in one to five individuals. The CMV-associated TCR signature appears largely within the CD4+ memory repertoire.

In the authors' workflow: Out-of-frame sequences were removed, leaving 2 million or so distinct TCRbeta sequences. Here immunoSEQ multiplex PCR was the method, and the copy in TCRdb shows in-frame clones only, minus some. That table is the source of V, J and clone size, and D and trimming were worked out from the DNA. Among 50,000 or so clones listed, 65% to 85% were seen once. Single viable CD3+CD4+CD8-CD45RO+ cells were sorted as the memory CD4+ T cells. Note on this clone: Its target is unknown.

The CDR3 is made up of 16 amino acids. Germline values: CDR1 SGHNT, CDR2 YYREEE (reference sequence). The V end was cut by 1 base, the J end by 0 bases, with 13 bases between. The TCR originated in an adult in good health and CMV-seronegative. The chain recombines TRBV5-4 with TRBJ1-1, with TRBD1 as a possible D gene (5 bases). Sample: memory CD4+ T cells from blood. The CDR3 coding sequence is TGTGCCAGCAGCTTGATAAAGGGACTGATGAACACTGAAGCTTTCTTT. Protein: CASSLIKGLMNTEAFF.